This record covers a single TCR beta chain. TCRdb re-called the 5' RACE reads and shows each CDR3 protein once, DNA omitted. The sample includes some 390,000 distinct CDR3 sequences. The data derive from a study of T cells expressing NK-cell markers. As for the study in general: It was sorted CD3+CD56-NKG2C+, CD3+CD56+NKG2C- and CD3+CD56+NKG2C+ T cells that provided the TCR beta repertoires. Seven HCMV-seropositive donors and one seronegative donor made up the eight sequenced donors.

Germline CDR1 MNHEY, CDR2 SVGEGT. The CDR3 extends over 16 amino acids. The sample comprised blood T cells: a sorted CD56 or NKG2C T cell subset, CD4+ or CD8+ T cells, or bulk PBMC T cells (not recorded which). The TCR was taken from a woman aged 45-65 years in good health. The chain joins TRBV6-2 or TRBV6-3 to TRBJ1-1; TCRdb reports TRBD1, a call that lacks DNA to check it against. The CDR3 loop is CASSYPSQEKGTEAFF.